Below, 14 T cell receptor beta chains from the same sample are listed, as sequenced in a study of blood T cell repertoires in COVID-19. Libraries were prepared by immunoSEQ multiplex PCR; TCRdb keeps only in-frame clonotypes and omits some of them. Here the sample spans over 150,000 clones, roughly 89% being singletons. Sequences were obtained from peripheral blood. These TCRs come from a woman in her 70s with COVID-19, enrolled during active disease.

The V gene is TRBV11-2, the J gene TRBJ1-6, with D possibly TRBD1 on 5 matching bases. The CDR3 runs 18 residues. Between the trimmed V and J ends, which lost 2 bases and 6 bases, there was a span of 20 bases. Germline loops: CDR1 SGHAT, CDR2 FQNNGV. Here the CDR3 reads CASSLPLGGRRANSPLHF. DNA for the CDR3: TGTGCCAGCAGCTTACCACTGGGGGGGAGGCGGGCTAATTCACCCCTCCACTTT.

The V and J genes are TRBV28 and TRBJ1-6; 7 bases agree with TRBD1. Germline-derived CDR1 and CDR2 are MDHEN and SYDVKM. CDR3 length: 16 amino acids. V was clipped by 5 bases and J by 8 bases; unmatched bases: 12. CDR3 nucleotides: TGTGCCAGCAGTACCCTAGACAGGGTGGGGGATTCACCCCTCCACTTT. Amino acid sequence: CASSTLDRVGDSPLHF.

V is TRBV19 and J is TRBJ2-2, with D possibly matching TRBD1 (6 bases). CDR1 is LNHDA and CDR2 is SQIVND in the germline V gene (reference sequence). V was pared by 4 bases and J by 4 bases, with 10 bases between. The length of the CDR3 is 14 residues. This chain's CDR3 is CASSTGHGTGELFF. In DNA, the CDR3 is TGTGCCAGTAGTACGGGACACGGCACCGGGGAGCTGTTTTTT.

J is TRBJ2-2 and V is TRBV2, with D possibly TRBD2 on 5 matching bases. V lost 7 bases and J lost 0, with 9 bases in between. CDR3 length: 14 residues. CDR1 and CDR2 (germline): SNHLY, FYNNEI. For the CDR3, the DNA is TGTGCCAGCAAACTAGGGTCGAACACCGGGGAGCTGTTTTTT. This gives the protein CASKLGSNTGELFF.

Only a few counts were recorded for this clone. The rearrangement uses TRBV28 and TRBJ2-1; D not resolved. This CDR3 is built from 13 residues. V was cut by 5 bases and J by 6 bases, with 11 bases left in between. Germline loops: CDR1 MDHEN, CDR2 SYDVKM. The CDR3 DNA is TGTGCCAGCAGTGCTATATCCCCCAATGAGCAGTTCTTC. This translates into CASSAISPNEQFF.

The V call is TRBV11-2, the J call TRBJ2-1; perhaps TRBD1 as D (6 bases). CDR1 is SGHAT, CDR2 FQNNGV, per germline. The germline V and J ends were trimmed by 0 bases and 6 bases, with 12 bases remaining between them. The CDR3 is 15 residues long. DNA of the CDR3: TGTGCCAGCAGCTTAGAGGGCAGGGGTTTCAATGAGCAGTTCTTC. Amino acid sequence: CASSLEGRGFNEQFF.

V is TRBV27 and J is TRBJ1-4; D might be TRBD1 (5 bases). The CDR3 extends over 17 amino acids. Trimming removed 0 bases from V and 10 bases from J, with 21 bases in between. Germline CDR1 MNHEY, CDR2 SMNVEV (reference sequence). For the CDR3, the DNA is TGTGCCAGCAGTTTATCCACCCGTGCGGGCGCGGGGGGAAAACTGTTTTTT. Amino acids: CASSLSTRAGAGGKLFF.

V and J are TRBV2 and TRBJ2-7; 7 bases are shared with TRBD1. This CDR3 is built from 12 residues. The V gene's germline CDR1 is SNHLY and CDR2 FYNNEI. The V and J ends lost 7 bases and 1 base, in that order; junction bases with no gene match: 1. The CDR3 sequence is CASTGQSYEQYF. CDR3 nucleotides: TGTGCCAGCACGGGACAGTCCTACGAGCAGTACTTC.

As concerns this clone: An end of the junction does not agree with germline; a read error may underlie this. The genes are TRBV10-3 and TRBJ2-1; 7 bases align to TRBD2. The CDR3 has 16 amino acids. CDR1 ENHRY and CDR2 SYGVKD come from the germline V gene. CDR3 loop: CAISGPGTNSHNEQFF. For the CDR3, the DNA is TGTGCCATCAGTGGGCCCGGGACTAACTCCCACAATGAGCAGTTCTTC.

DNA for the CDR3: TGTGCCAGCAGCCCCAGGGCAGGGGAGTACTTC. As protein: CASSPRAGEYF. The V call is TRBV25-1, the J call TRBJ2-7; weak D call: TRBD1 (6 bases). This CDR3 has 11 residues. The germline V and J ends were trimmed by 6 bases and 11 bases, with 14 bases remaining between them. Germline CDR1 is MGHDK and CDR2 is SYGVNS.

The chain employs TRBV28 and TRBJ1-1; 7 bases are shared with TRBD1. The CDR3 totals 13 residues. Germline assignment: CDR1 MDHEN and CDR2 SYDVKM. With V trimmed by 10 bases and J by 0 bases, 5 bases remained unmatched. The CDR3 region has the DNA TGTGCCACCCAAGGGGGCGTGAACACTGAAGCTTTCTTT. Translation gives CATQGGVNTEAFF.

Written as DNA, the CDR3 is TGCAGTGCTAGTGGGGGGGAGACAATCTACAATGAGCAGTTCTTC. Translating it yields CSASGGETIYNEQFF. This chain links TRBV20-1 with TRBJ2-1, with TRBD2 matching over 7 bases. Germline V lookup: CDR1 DFQATT, CDR2 SNEGSKA (reference sequence). This CDR3 is built from 15 residues. V was clipped by 3 bases and J by 3 bases; unmatched bases: 8.

For this clone: The sample contains more than one DNA sequence encoding this CDR3. This sequence joins TRBV19 and TRBJ1-1, with unresolved D. The germline V and J ends were trimmed by 4 bases and 0 bases, with 6 bases remaining between them. This CDR3 is built from 13 residues. Germline values: CDR1 LNHDA, CDR2 SQIVND (reference sequence). The CDR3 nucleotides read TGTGCCAGTAGTAATGAGGTGAACACTGAAGCTTTCTTT. Protein sequence: CASSNEVNTEAFF.

The rearrangement uses TRBV11-2 and TRBJ2-1, with 9 positions matching TRBD2. V shed 3 bases, J shed 7 bases, and the junction held 4 bases outside the gene matches. This CDR3 has 14 residues. Germline values: CDR1 SGHAT, CDR2 FQNNGV. CDR3 in DNA: TGTGCCAGCAGCTTGGCGGGAGGGCAGAATGAGCAGTTCTTC. Protein sequence: CASSLAGGQNEQFF.